This T cell receptor beta chain was identified in a study of CD8+ T cells in alopecia areata. Study conclusions and caveats: Especially in alopecia totalis/universalis, lesional scalp showed greater clonality than normal scalp did.

RNA extraction and reverse transcription yielded cDNA as sequencing template. The protocol was immunoSEQ multiplex PCR, while the TCRdb copy is restricted to in-frame clones and leaves out a portion. The sample shows about 190,000 clones, over 60% of them seen only once. A word on this clone: Its specificity is unknown.

Per germline, CDR1 SNHLY and CDR2 FYNNEI. Trimming took 2 bases from V and 3 from J, leaving 8 bases between them. CDR3 length: 14 amino acids. Treatment here: oral pan-JAK inhibitor, 5-10 mg twice daily. The investigators collected lesional scalp punch biopsies and peripheral blood from alopecia areata patients. The starting material was CD4+ T cells sorted from blood, obtained at week 4, from a patient treated with tofacitinib. This TCR was sampled from a human donor with alopecia areata. The rearrangement joins TRBV2 to TRBJ1-5; D is unresolved. CDR3 loop: CASSEIRNNQPQHF. The CDR3 bases are TGTGCCAGCAGTGAAATTAGAAACAATCAGCCCCAGCATTTT.